A single sample is the source of the 2 T cell receptor beta chains below, sequenced in a study of CD8 T cells in ankylosing spondylitis. TCRdb used MiXCR to reprocess the 5' RACE reads, holding one entry per CDR3 protein. Here the sample spans 200,000 or so distinct CDR3 sequences, under 15% being singletons. Sequencing input: blood, either unsorted or a sorted T cell fraction (not recorded which). All receptors derive from a female donor with ankylosing spondylitis or in good health (not recorded which).

This clonotype was seen a few times. The DNA of the CDR3 is TGTGCCAGCAGTCTCCAAGGGGACCAGCCCCAGCATTTT. Amino acid sequence: CASSLQGDQPQHF. The chain carries TRBV6-2 or TRBV6-3 and TRBJ1-5, with D possibly TRBD1 on 5 matching bases. The CDR3 spans 13 residues. CDR1 MNHEY and CDR2 SVGEGT come from the germline V gene. The V end lost 5 bases, the J end lost 7 bases, and 12 bases lay between the germline ends.

This clonotype was counted ten times or more. The chain couples TRBV12-3 or TRBV12-4 to TRBJ1-4; no clear D. There are 14 residues in the CDR3. V was pared by 5 bases and J by 8 bases, with 15 bases between. The CDR3 DNA reads as TGTGCCAGCAGTCTAGGTGTCGGGGTCGAAAAACTGTTTTTT. This codes for CASSLGVGVEKLFF.